The TCR beta chain described here comes from a study of tumor and adjacent non-tumor tissue in lung cancer. In the study overall: The cohort had approximately 13 adenocarcinoma, a couple of squamous cell and 1 small cell patients. Stage I to III disease affected approximately 11 men and 5 women aged about 31 to 80. On average, productive TCRbeta reads reached about 4.4 million per sample. The study, taken as a whole, reports: Normal lung showed higher cumulative top 100 clone frequency than tumor.

The library came from three nested PCR rounds adapted from ARM-PCR protocols. MiXCR, applied by TCRdb to the multiplex PCR reads, yields one record per CDR3 protein. This table holds under 150,000 distinct CDR3 sequences, around 65% found once. Germline CDR1 is DFQATT and CDR2 is SNEGSKA (reference sequence). Deletions cut 7 bases from V and 10 bases from J, with 28 bases between. This CDR3 region has 15 residues. Details on this clonotype: Its specificity is unknown.

No cell sorting was done before RNA was extracted from the tissue. This chain connects TRBV20-1 to TRBJ1-2, with D possibly being TRBD1 (5 bases). Specimen: lung tumor tissue. This TCR derives from a man in his fifties or sixties with small cell lung cancer. Here the CDR3 reads CSGIGITRGEWDYTF. DNA for the CDR3: TGCAGTGGAATCGGGATTACAAGGGGTGAATGGGACTACACCTTC.